A selection of T cell receptor beta chains follows, all from one sample in a study of technical replicates of blood from a few donors. The data were produced by immunoSEQ multiplex PCR, yet TCRdb's version contains in-frame clones alone and is incomplete. The data contain about 100,000 clones, approximately 95% of them seen just once; the ten biggest clones take up about 0.37%. Specimen: T cells isolated from PBMCs. The receptors were gathered from a human donor in good health. Both conserved end residues are part of each CDR3. Fields, in order: V gene, J gene, clone size, CDR3 protein. For some rows the clone size is stated as once, few or many, or as a class when expanded; others skip it.

v_call: TRBV7-6
j_call: TRBJ2-5
clone_size: -
cdr3_aa: CASSLAAFLARQLQETQYF

v_call: TRBV28
j_call: TRBJ2-3
clone_size: -
cdr3_aa: CASSSIAGSSTDTQYF

v_call: TRBV27
j_call: TRBJ1-4
clone_size: -
cdr3_aa: CASSFNGNDRFEKLFF

v_call: TRBV29-1
j_call: TRBJ2-5
clone_size: once
cdr3_aa: CSVQLPAGETQYF

v_call: TRBV7-2
j_call: TRBJ2-1
clone_size: -
cdr3_aa: CASSSGHPSYNEQFF

v_call: TRBV7-2
j_call: TRBJ2-1
clone_size: -
cdr3_aa: CASTAAGTLNEQFF

v_call: TRBV2
j_call: TRBJ2-1
clone_size: -
cdr3_aa: CASSDGKREIDEQFF

v_call: TRBV18
j_call: TRBJ2-5
clone_size: -
cdr3_aa: CASSPPGTGTQETQYF

v_call: TRBV5-4
j_call: TRBJ2-1
clone_size: -
cdr3_aa: CASSQDAGVYNEQFF

v_call: TRBV5-5
j_call: TRBJ2-1
clone_size: -
cdr3_aa: CASSSYSSYNEQFF

v_call: TRBV10-3
j_call: TRBJ1-4
clone_size: -
cdr3_aa: CAISAAGDEKLFF

v_call: TRBV9
j_call: TRBJ2-3
clone_size: -
cdr3_aa: CASSLDSLQDTQYF

v_call: TRBV27
j_call: TRBJ1-1
clone_size: -
cdr3_aa: CASSSFGQGNTEAFF

v_call: TRBV18
j_call: TRBJ2-4
clone_size: -
cdr3_aa: CASSPPLAGSKNIQYF

v_call: TRBV7-6
j_call: TRBJ2-7
clone_size: -
cdr3_aa: CASSLTSGSSYEQYF

v_call: TRBV19
j_call: TRBJ2-7
clone_size: -
cdr3_aa: CASSPGQGKYEQYF

v_call: TRBV10-3
j_call: TRBJ1-4
clone_size: -
cdr3_aa: CAISDRGNEKLFF

v_call: TRBV6-1
j_call: TRBJ1-1
clone_size: -
cdr3_aa: CASNSEAVAFF

v_call: TRBV19
j_call: TRBJ1-1
clone_size: -
cdr3_aa: CASSILKEANTEAFF

v_call: TRBV4-3
j_call: TRBJ2-5
clone_size: -
cdr3_aa: CASSPFTGKDETQYF

v_call: TRBV28
j_call: TRBJ1-2
clone_size: -
cdr3_aa: CASSLGGGIYGYTF

v_call: TRBV14
j_call: TRBJ2-2
clone_size: -
cdr3_aa: CASSPITSGSLSDTGELFF

v_call: TRBV18
j_call: TRBJ2-7
clone_size: -
cdr3_aa: CASSVQVVGDEQYF

v_call: TRBV18
j_call: TRBJ2-3
clone_size: -
cdr3_aa: CASSPPSRADTQYF

v_call: TRBV5-1
j_call: TRBJ1-2
clone_size: -
cdr3_aa: CASSSGTANYGYTF

v_call: TRBV5-1
j_call: TRBJ1-3
clone_size: -
cdr3_aa: CASSPGTGLSGNTIYF

v_call: TRBV6-1
j_call: TRBJ2-1
clone_size: -
cdr3_aa: CASIDQRGSYNEQFF

v_call: TRBV27
j_call: TRBJ2-2
clone_size: -
cdr3_aa: CASSLQAGLGTGELFF

v_call: TRBV7-9
j_call: TRBJ2-3
clone_size: -
cdr3_aa: CASIFRTSGTDTQYF

v_call: TRBV2
j_call: TRBJ1-1
clone_size: once
cdr3_aa: CASSDRDRATEAFF

v_call: TRBV7-9
j_call: TRBJ2-1
clone_size: -
cdr3_aa: CASSLGRVHEQFF

v_call: TRBV12-2
j_call: TRBJ2-1
clone_size: -
cdr3_aa: CASRLESAIYNEQFF

v_call: TRBV9
j_call: TRBJ2-1
clone_size: -
cdr3_aa: CASSPWEREYNEQFF

v_call: TRBV5-1
j_call: TRBJ1-3
clone_size: -
cdr3_aa: CASSLGHRITSGNTIYF

v_call: TRBV10-1
j_call: TRBJ2-3
clone_size: -
cdr3_aa: CASIQFSGSCGSGTDTQYF

v_call: TRBV21-1
j_call: TRBJ1-3
clone_size: -
cdr3_aa: CARIGDSGNTIYF

v_call: TRBV11-2
j_call: TRBJ2-7
clone_size: -
cdr3_aa: CASSWTGNEQYF